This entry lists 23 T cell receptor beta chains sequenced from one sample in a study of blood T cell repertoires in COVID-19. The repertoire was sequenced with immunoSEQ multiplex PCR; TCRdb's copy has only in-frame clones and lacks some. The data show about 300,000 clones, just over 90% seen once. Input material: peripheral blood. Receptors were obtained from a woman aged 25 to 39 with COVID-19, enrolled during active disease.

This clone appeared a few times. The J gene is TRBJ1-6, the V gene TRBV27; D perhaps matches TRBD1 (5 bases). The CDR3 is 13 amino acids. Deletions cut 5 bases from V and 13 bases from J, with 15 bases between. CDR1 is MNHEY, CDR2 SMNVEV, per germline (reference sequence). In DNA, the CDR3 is TGTGCCAGCAGTCCACGGAGCCCAGGGCCCCTCCACTTT. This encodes CASSPRSPGPLHF.

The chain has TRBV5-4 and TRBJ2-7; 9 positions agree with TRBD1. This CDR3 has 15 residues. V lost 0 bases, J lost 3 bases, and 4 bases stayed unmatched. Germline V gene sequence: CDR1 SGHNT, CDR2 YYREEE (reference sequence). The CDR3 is CASSLGGQGVYEQYF. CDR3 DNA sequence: TGTGCCAGCAGCTTGGGGGGACAGGGAGTCTACGAGCAGTACTTC.

In nucleotides, the CDR3 is TGTGCCAGCAGTGGACAGGGAGGTGGTGGCTACACCTTC. This encodes CASSGQGGGGYTF. The chain recombines TRBV6-4 with TRBJ1-2; the match to TRBD1 covers 7 bases. The V and J ends lost 4 bases and 7 bases, in that order; junction bases with no gene match: 6. This CDR3 is built from 13 residues. From germline, CDR1 is MRHNA and CDR2 SNTAGT.

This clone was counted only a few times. CDR3 in DNA: TGCGCCAGCAGCGATCACAGGGCTGGAAACACCATATATTTT. This gives the protein CASSDHRAGNTIYF. V usage is TRBV5-1 and J usage is TRBJ1-3; TRBD1 might be the D (6 bases). There are 14 residues in the CDR3. Deletions cut 4 bases from V and 2 bases from J, with 10 bases between. Germline V CDR1 and CDR2: SGHRS, YFSETQ. The variable domain in full, with the rest retrieved from reference TRBV5-1 and TRBJ1-3, is KAGVTQTPRYLIKTRGQQVTLSCSPISGHRSVSWYQQTPGQGLQFLFEYFSETQRNKGNFPGRFSGRQFSNSRSEMNVSTLELGDSALYLCASSDHRAGNTIYFGEGSWLTVV.

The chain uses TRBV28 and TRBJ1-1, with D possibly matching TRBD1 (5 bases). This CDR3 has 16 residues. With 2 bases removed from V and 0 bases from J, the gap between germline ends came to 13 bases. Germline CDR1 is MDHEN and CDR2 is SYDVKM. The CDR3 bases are TGTGCCAGCAGTTTAAGACAGCTTATCATGAACACTGAAGCTTTCTTT. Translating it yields CASSLRQLIMNTEAFF. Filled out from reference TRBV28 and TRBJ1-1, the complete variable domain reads DVKVTQSSRYLVKRTGEKVFLECVQDMDHENMFWYRQDPGLGLRLIYFSYDVKMKEKGDIPEGYSVSREKKERFSLILESASTNQTSMYLCASSLRQLIMNTEAFFGQGTRLTVV.

CDR3 loop: CASSLSGGADNEQFF. The DNA for the CDR3 is TGTGCCAGCAGCCTTAGCGGGGGAGCGGACAATGAGCAGTTCTTC. The gene calls are TRBV6-4 and TRBJ2-1; 9 nucleotides agree with TRBD2. The germline CDR1 and CDR2 sequences are MRHNA and SNTAGT. CDR3 length: 15 residues. Trimming cost V 6 bases and J 5 bases; bases outside gene matches: 8.

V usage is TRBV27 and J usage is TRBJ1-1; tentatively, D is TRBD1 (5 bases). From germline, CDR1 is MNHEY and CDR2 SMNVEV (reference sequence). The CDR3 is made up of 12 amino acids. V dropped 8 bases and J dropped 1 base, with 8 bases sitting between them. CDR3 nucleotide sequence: TGTGCCAGCGGGGGGACGAACACTGAAGCTTTCTTT. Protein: CASGGTNTEAFF.

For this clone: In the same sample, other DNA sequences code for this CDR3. CDR3 sequence: CSALAGSSYNEQFF. DNA of the CDR3: TGCAGCGCCCTCGCCGGGAGCTCCTACAATGAGCAGTTCTTC. V usage is TRBV29-1 and J usage is TRBJ2-1; possibly TRBD2 for D (6 bases). V was pared by 7 bases and J by 0 bases, with 13 bases between. CDR3 length equals 14 residues. In germline, CDR1 is SQVTM, CDR2 ANQGSEA.

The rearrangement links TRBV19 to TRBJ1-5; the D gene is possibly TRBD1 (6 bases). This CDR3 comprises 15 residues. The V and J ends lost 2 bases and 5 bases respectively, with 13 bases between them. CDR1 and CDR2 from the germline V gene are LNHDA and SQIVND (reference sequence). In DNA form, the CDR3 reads TGTGCCAGTAGTATAATGGACAGCCACTATCAGCCCCAGCATTTT. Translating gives CASSIMDSHYQPQHF.

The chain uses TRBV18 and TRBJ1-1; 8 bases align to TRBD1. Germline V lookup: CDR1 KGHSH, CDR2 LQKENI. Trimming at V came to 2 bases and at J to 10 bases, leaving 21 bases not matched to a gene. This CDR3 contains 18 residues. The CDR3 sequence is CASSPSAGGQGAQSGAFF. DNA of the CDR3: TGTGCCAGCTCACCATCAGCTGGCGGCCAGGGGGCGCAGTCTGGAGCTTTCTTT.

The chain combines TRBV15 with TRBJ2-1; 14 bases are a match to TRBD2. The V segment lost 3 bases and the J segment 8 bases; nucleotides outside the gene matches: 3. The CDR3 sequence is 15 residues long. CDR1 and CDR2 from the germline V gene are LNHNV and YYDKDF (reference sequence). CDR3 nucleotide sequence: TGTGCCACCAGCAGGGGACTAGCGGGAGTCGATGAGCAGTTCTTC. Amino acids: CATSRGLAGVDEQFF.

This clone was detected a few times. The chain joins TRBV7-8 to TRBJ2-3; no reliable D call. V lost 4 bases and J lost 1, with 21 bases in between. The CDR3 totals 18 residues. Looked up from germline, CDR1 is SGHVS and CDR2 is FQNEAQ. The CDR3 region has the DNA TGTGCCAGCAGCTCTGGAAGATTTACTCTTGAGGGCACAGATACGCAGTATTTT. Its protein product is CASSSGRFTLEGTDTQYF.

CDR3 in amino acids: CATSDLDGNEQYF. DNA for the CDR3: TGTGCCACCAGTGATTTAGACGGGAACGAGCAGTACTTC. The gene calls are TRBV24-1 and TRBJ2-7; TRBD2 is a possible D gene (5 bases). V lost 1 base and J 5 bases, leaving 8 bases between the germline ends. The CDR3 is 13 amino acids. Germline CDR1 KGHDR, CDR2 SFDVKD.

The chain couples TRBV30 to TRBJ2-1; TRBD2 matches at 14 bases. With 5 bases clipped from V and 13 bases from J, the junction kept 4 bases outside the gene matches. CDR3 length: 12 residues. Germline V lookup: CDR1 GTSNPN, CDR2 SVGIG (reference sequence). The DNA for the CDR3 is TGTGCCTGGGGACTAGCGGGAGGTAACCAGTTCTTC. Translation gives CAWGLAGGNQFF.

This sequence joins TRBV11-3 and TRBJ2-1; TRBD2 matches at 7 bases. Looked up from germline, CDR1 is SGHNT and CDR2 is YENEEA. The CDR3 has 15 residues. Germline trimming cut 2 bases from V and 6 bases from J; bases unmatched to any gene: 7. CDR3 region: CASSLFSGTTNEQFF. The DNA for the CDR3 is TGTGCCAGCAGCTTATTTTCCGGGACTACCAATGAGCAGTTCTTC. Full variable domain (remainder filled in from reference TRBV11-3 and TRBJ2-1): EAGVVQSPRYKIIEKKQPVAFWCNPISGHNTLYWYLQNLGQGPELLIRYENEEAVDDSQLPKDRFSAERLKGVDSTLKIQPAELGDSAVYLCASSLFSGTTNEQFFGPGTRLTVL.

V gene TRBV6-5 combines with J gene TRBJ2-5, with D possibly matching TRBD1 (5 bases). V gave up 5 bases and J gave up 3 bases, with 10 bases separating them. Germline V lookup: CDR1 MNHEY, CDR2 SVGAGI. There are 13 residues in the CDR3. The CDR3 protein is CASSSREEETQYF. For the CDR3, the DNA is TGTGCCAGCAGTAGCAGGGAAGAAGAGACCCAGTACTTC.

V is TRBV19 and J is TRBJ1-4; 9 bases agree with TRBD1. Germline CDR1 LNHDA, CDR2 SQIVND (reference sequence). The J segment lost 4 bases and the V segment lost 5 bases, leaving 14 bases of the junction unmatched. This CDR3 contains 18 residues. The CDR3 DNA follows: TGTGCCAGTAGTGCGTCCGGGACAGGGCGAGGAGGTAATGAAAAACTGTTTTTT. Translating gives CASSASGTGRGGNEKLFF.

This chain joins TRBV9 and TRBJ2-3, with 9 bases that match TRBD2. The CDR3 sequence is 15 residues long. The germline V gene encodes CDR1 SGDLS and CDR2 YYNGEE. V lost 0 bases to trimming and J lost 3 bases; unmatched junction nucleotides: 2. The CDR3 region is CASSVVAGETDTQYF. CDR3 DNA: TGTGCCAGCAGCGTAGTAGCGGGAGAGACAGATACGCAGTATTTT.

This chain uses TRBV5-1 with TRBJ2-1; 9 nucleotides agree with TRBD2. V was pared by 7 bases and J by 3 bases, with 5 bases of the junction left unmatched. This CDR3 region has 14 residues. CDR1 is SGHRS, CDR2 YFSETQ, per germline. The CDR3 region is CASAATSGYNEQFF. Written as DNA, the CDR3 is TGCGCCAGCGCCGCGACTAGCGGCTACAATGAGCAGTTCTTC.

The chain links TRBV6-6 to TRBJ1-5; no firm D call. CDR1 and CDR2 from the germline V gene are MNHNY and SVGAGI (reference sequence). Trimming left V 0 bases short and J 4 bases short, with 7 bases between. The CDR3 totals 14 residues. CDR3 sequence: CASSYSSLNQPQHF. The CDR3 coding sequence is TGTGCCAGCAGTTACTCGTCCCTAAATCAGCCCCAGCATTTT.

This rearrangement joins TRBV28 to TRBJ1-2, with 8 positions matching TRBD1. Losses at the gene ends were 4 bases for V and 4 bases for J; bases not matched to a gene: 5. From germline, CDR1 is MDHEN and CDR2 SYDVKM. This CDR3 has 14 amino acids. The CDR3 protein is CASSSGGLGYGYTF. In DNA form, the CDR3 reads TGTGCCAGCAGTTCAGGGGGCCTTGGCTATGGCTACACCTTC.

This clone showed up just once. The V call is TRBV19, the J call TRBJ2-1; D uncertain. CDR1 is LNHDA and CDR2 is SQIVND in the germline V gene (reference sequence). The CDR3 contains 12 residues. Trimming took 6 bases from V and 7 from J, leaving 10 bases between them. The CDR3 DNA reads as TGTGCCAGTAGCACCGCGTGGAATGAGCAGTTCTTC. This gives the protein CASSTAWNEQFF.

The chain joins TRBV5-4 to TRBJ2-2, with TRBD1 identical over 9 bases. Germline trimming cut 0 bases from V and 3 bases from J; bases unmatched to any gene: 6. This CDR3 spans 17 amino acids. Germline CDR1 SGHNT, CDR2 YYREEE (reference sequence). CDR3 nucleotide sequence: TGTGCCAGCAGCTTGGGGGGGACAGGGTTGTACACCGGGGAGCTGTTTTTT. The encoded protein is CASSLGGTGLYTGELFF.